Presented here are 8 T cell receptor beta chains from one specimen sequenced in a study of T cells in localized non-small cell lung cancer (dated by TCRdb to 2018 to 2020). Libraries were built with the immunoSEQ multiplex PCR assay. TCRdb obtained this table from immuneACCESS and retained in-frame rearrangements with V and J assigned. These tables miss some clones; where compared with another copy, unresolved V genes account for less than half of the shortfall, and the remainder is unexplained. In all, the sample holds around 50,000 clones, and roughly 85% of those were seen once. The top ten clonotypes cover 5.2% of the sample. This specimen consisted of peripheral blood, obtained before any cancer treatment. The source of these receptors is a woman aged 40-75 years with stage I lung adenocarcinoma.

CDR3 bases: TGTGCCAGCAGCTTAGGAGGCGGACCCTACGAGCAGTACTTC. This gives the protein CASSLGGGPYEQYF. The J gene is TRBJ2-7, the V gene TRBV7-2; D remains ambiguous. From germline, CDR1 is SGHTA and CDR2 FQGNSA. The V end was cut by 1 base, the J end by 2 bases, with 9 bases between. CDR3 length equals 14 residues.

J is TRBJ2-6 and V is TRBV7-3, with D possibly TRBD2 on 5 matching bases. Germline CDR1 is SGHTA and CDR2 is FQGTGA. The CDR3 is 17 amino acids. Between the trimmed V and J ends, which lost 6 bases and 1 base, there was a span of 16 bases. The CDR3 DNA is TGTGCCAGCAGTCCGGGGATTTCTATTTCTGGGGCCAACGTCCTGACTTTC. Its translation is CASSPGISISGANVLTF. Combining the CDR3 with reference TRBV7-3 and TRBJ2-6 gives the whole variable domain GAGVSQTPSNKVTEKGKYVELRCDPISGHTALYWYRQSLGQGPEFLIYFQGTGAADDSGLPNDRFFAVRPEGSVSTLKIQRTERGDSAVYLCASSPGISISGANVLTFGAGSRLTVL.

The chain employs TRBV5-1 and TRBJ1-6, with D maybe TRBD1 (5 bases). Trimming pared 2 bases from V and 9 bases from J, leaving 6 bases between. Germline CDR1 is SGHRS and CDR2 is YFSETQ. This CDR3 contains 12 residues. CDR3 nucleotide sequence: TGCGCCAGCAGCTTAGGGGTTTCACCCCTCCACTTT. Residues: CASSLGVSPLHF.

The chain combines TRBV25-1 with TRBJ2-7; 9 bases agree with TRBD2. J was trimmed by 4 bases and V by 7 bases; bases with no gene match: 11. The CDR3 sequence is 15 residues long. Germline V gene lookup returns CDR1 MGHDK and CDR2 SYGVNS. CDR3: CASTSRGGASYEQYF. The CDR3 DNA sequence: TGTGCCAGCACTTCCCGCGGGGGGGCTTCGTACGAGCAGTACTTC.

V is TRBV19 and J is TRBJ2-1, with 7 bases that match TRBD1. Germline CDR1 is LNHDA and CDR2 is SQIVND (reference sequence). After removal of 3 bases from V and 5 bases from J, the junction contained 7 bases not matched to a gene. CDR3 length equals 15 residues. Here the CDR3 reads CASSMLGDRDNEQFF. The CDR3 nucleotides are TGTGCCAGTAGTATGTTAGGGGACAGAGACAATGAGCAGTTCTTC.

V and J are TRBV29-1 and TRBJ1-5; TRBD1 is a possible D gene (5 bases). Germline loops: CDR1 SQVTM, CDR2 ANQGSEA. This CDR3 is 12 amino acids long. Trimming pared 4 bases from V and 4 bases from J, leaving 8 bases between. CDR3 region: CSVGGVNQPQHF. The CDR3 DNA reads TGCAGCGTTGGGGGGGTTAATCAGCCCCAGCATTTT.

The CDR3 nucleotides are TGTGCCAGCAGCCCCGATCCAACCGGGGAGCTGTTTTTT. Its protein is CASSPDPTGELFF. The genes are TRBV6-5 and TRBJ2-2; the D is unclear. Germline CDR1 MNHEY, CDR2 SVGAGI. This CDR3 has 13 amino acids. V lost 6 bases and J 5 bases, leaving 10 bases between the germline ends.

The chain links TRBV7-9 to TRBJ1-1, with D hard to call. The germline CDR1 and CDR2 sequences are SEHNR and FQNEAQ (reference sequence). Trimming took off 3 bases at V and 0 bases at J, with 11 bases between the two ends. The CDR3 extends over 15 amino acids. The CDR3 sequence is CASSFLTVMNTEAFF. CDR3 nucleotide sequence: TGTGCCAGCAGCTTCCTCACCGTAATGAACACTGAAGCTTTCTTT.